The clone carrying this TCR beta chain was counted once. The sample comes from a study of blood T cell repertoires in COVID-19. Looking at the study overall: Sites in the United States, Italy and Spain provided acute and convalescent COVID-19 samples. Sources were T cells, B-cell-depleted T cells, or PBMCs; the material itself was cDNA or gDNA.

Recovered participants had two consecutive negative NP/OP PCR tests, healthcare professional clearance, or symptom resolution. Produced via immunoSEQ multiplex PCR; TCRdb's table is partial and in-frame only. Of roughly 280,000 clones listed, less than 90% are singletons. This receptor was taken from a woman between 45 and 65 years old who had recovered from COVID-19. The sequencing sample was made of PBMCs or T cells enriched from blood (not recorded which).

CDR3 protein: CASSFLAGRTYEQYF. CDR3 sequence (DNA): TGTGCCAGCAGTTTCCTAGCGGGGAGAACCTACGAGCAGTACTTC. The V and J genes are TRBV28 and TRBJ2-7; 9 nucleotides match TRBD2. The CDR3 consists of 15 residues. Germline CDR1 reads MDHEN; CDR2 reads SYDVKM. The junction had 5 bases not matched to a gene; V was cut back by 3 bases and J by 2 bases. Full variable domain (outside the CDR3, taken from reference TRBV28 and TRBJ2-7): DVKVTQSSRYLVKRTGEKVFLECVQDMDHENMFWYRQDPGLGLRLIYFSYDVKMKEKGDIPEGYSVSREKKERFSLILESASTNQTSMYLCASSFLAGRTYEQYFGPGTRLTVT.